This T cell receptor beta chain came from a study of cytomegalovirus exposure and HLA in healthy donors. Remarks on this clone: The target antigen is unknown.

With 60 Vbeta and 13 Jbeta primers, the PCR was carried out. The table came from immunoSEQ multiplex PCR; TCRdb's copy has only in-frame clones and leaves some out. Here the sample spans about 160,000 clones, roughly 80% being singletons. General observations from the study: Earlier analysis looked at TCR beta V segments, and most were productive about 87% or about 30% of the time. Certain sequence variants were highly shared and formed a cluster, and this cluster was likely a sequencing artifact. When a later analysis compared HLA-associated TCR beta chains with equally common others, the HLA-associated chains turned out to be more clonally expanded and to have lower generation probabilities. The analysis excluded some indistinguishable V segments, including TRBV6-2 and TRBV6-3.

After removal of 4 bases from V and 7 bases from J, the junction contained 6 bases not matched to a gene. This CDR3 is 14 amino acids long. CDR1 is SGHRS and CDR2 is YFSETQ in the germline V gene. Sequencing input: PBMCs. The origin of this receptor is a woman in her twenties or thirties in good health and CMV-seropositive. This chain joins TRBV5-1 and TRBJ2-1; 9 bases match TRBD1. The CDR3 DNA sequence: TGCGCCAGCAGCCCCTCGGGACAGGGAAATGAGCAGTTCTTC. Translating it yields CASSPSGQGNEQFF.